These 21 T cell receptor beta chains came from one sample sequenced in a study of T cells in Graves' hyperthyroidism and ophthalmopathy. Using RNA transcripts as the source, TCR beta CDR3 regions were amplified. RT-PCR in the first round (using the HTBI primer set) targeted the TCR CDR3. TCRdb recomputed calls from the multiplex PCR reads with MiXCR, one row per CDR3 protein. Of roughly 240,000 distinct CDR3 sequences detected, approximately 16% appear once; the ten largest clones hold 25% to 30%. Material for sequencing was blood. The receptor source for this set is a woman younger than 35 with Graves' ophthalmopathy.

This clonotype has a count of ten or more. This chain links TRBV13 with TRBJ2-5, with D possibly TRBD1 on 6 matching bases. Trimming cost V 1 base and J 3 bases, with 9 bases left between them. Germline V gene sequence: CDR1 PRHDT, CDR2 FYEKMQ (reference sequence). CDR3 length: 14 amino acids. CDR3 region: CASSLVSGEETQYF. CDR3 nucleotide sequence: TGTGCCAGCAGCTTAGTCTCAGGGGAAGAGACCCAGTACTTC.

V usage is TRBV20-1 and J usage is TRBJ2-5; D gene unclear. V shed 5 bases and J shed 9 bases, with 13 bases lying between them. The CDR3 contains 11 residues. CDR1 DFQATT and CDR2 SNEGSKA come from the germline V gene (reference sequence). CDR3 sequence: CSAPRAGAQYF. In DNA, the CDR3 is TGCAGTGCTCCCCGGGCTGGGGCCCAGTACTTC.

This clonotype was observed once. The chain carries TRBV27 and TRBJ2-1, with 10 bases matching TRBD1. J lost 7 bases, V lost 2 bases, and 8 bases had no gene match. Germline-derived CDR1 and CDR2 are MNHEY and SMNVEV (reference sequence). The CDR3 contains 16 residues. This CDR3 reads CASSLTTGQGTNEQFF. DNA of the CDR3: TGTGCCAGCAGTTTAACTACGGGACAGGGGACAAATGAGCAGTTCTTC.

The genes are TRBV14 and TRBJ2-1; unclear D gene. The germline V gene has CDR1 SGHDN and CDR2 FVKESK. V gave up 1 base and J gave up 15 bases, with 16 bases separating them. This CDR3 spans 13 amino acids. CDR3 region: CASSQVPWRRGFF. The CDR3 region has the DNA TGTGCCAGCAGCCAAGTCCCTTGGCGACGCGGGTTCTTC.

This clonotype showed up many times. The chain combines TRBV7-2 with TRBJ2-7; 8 nucleotides line up with TRBD2. Germline-derived CDR1 and CDR2 are SGHTA and FQGNSA. V lost 1 base and J lost 1; bases outside the gene matches: 6. This CDR3 is built from 16 residues. CDR3: CASSLVGAGGSYEQYF. As DNA, the CDR3 is TGTGCCAGCAGCTTAGTTGGTGCGGGGGGATCCTACGAGCAGTACTTC.

This clonotype was recorded at least ten times. This rearrangement joins TRBV20-1 to TRBJ1-1; a possible D gene is TRBD1 (5 bases). The germline V and J ends were trimmed by 0 bases and 7 bases, with 15 bases remaining between them. This CDR3 spans 14 amino acids. Germline V gives CDR1 DFQATT, CDR2 SNEGSKA (reference sequence). Written as DNA, the CDR3 is TGCAGTGCTAGAGATCATTTTGTTGGGGGTGAAGCTTTCTTT. Its protein is CSARDHFVGGEAFF.

There are many counts of this clonotype. The gene calls are TRBV20-1 and TRBJ2-2, with 9 bases that match TRBD1. CDR3 length: 14 residues. Germline V gene sequence: CDR1 DFQATT, CDR2 SNEGSKA (reference sequence). The V gene end was trimmed by 3 bases and the J gene end by 5 bases; junction bases not matched to a gene: 4. The CDR3 nucleotides read TGCAGTGCTAGCACGACAGGGGGAACCGGGGAGCTGTTTTTT. Translating gives CSASTTGGTGELFF.

The rearrangement joins TRBV6-1 to TRBJ2-1, with 8 bases identical to TRBD2. The CDR3 length is 15 residues. V gave up 7 bases and J gave up 0 bases; unmatched junction bases: 5. The germline CDR1 and CDR2 sequences are MNHNS and SASEGT. CDR3 sequence reads: CASTVAGPSYNEQFF. Written as DNA, the CDR3 is TGTGCCAGCACTGTAGCGGGGCCCTCCTACAATGAGCAGTTCTTC.

This clonotype came up many times. One end of the junction fails to match germline, which may point to a read error. V gene TRBV18 combines with J gene TRBJ2-6; D gene unclear. This CDR3 comprises 16 residues. Germline CDR1 is KGHSH and CDR2 is LQKENI. The DNA of the CDR3 is TGTGCCAGCTCTCCACTTGTACACTCTGGGGCCAACGTCCTGACTTTC. Amino acid sequence: CASSPLVHSGANVLTF.

This clonotype was found many times. The chain carries TRBV12-3 or TRBV12-4 and TRBJ2-7, with TRBD1 matching 7 bases. J gave up 3 bases and V 3 bases, and 5 bases lay outside the gene matches. The CDR3 contains 14 residues. The CDR3 DNA is TGTGCCAGCAGTTTCCGGGACAGCCACTACGAGCAGTACTTC. It yields the protein CASSFRDSHYEQYF.

This clonotype was recorded at least ten times. This chain uses TRBV2 with TRBJ2-4, with D possibly being TRBD1 or TRBD2 (6 bases each). Germline CDR1 SNHLY, CDR2 FYNNEI. V was trimmed by 10 bases and J by 8 bases, leaving 18 bases between them. CDR3 length: 13 residues. This CDR3 is CATGAWGKDIQYF. The DNA of the CDR3 is TGTGCCACGGGGGCCTGGGGGAAAGACATTCAGTACTTC. The variable domain in full, with the rest retrieved from reference TRBV2 and TRBJ2-4, is EPEVTQTPSHQVTQMGQEVILRCVPISNHLYFYWYRQILGQKVEFLVSFYNNEISEKSEIFDDQFSVERPDGSNFTLKIRSTKLEDSAMYFCATGAWGKDIQYFGAGTRLSVL.

This clonotype was seen at least ten times. The chain combines TRBV28 with TRBJ1-1, with TRBD1 identical over 11 bases. The CDR3 covers 15 residues. The germline gives CDR1 MDHEN, CDR2 SYDVKM. With 6 bases clipped from V and 5 bases from J, the junction kept 8 bases outside the gene matches. The CDR3 coding sequence is TGTGCCAGCAGCCCCGGACAGGGGGCCTTGACTGAAGCTTTCTTT. Protein product: CASSPGQGALTEAFF.

The chain combines TRBV11-2 with TRBJ2-5; the match to TRBD2 covers 9 bases. V lost 0 bases to trimming and J lost 2 bases; unmatched junction nucleotides: 1. Germline CDR1 SGHAT, CDR2 FQNNGV. The CDR3 length is 15 residues. The CDR3 sequence: CASSLDLAGQETQYF. In DNA form, the CDR3 reads TGTGCCAGCAGCTTAGACCTAGCGGGACAAGAGACCCAGTACTTC.

This clonotype was observed many times. The chain recombines TRBV9 with TRBJ2-3; 10 bases line up with TRBD2. Germline V gives CDR1 SGDLS, CDR2 YYNGEE. The CDR3 length is 16 residues. Trimming cost V 3 bases and J 0 bases; bases outside gene matches: 4. The CDR3 sequence: CASSDGLAASTDTQYF. Here the CDR3 DNA reads TGTGCCAGCAGCGACGGACTAGCGGCTAGCACAGATACGCAGTATTTT.

This clonotype showed up many times. The chain links TRBV20-1 to TRBJ2-1; 10 nucleotides line up with TRBD2. The germline V gene encodes CDR1 DFQATT and CDR2 SNEGSKA (reference sequence). Losses at the gene ends were 6 bases for V and 4 bases for J; bases not matched to a gene: 12. CDR3 length: 16 residues. CDR3 DNA: TGCAGTGCGGTAGGGTCTAGCGGGAGAATATACAATGAGCAGTTCTTC. Its protein product is CSAVGSSGRIYNEQFF.

This clonotype was recorded many times. This chain links TRBV20-1 with TRBJ2-1; tentative D call: TRBD2 (6 bases). V shed 1 base and J shed 8 bases, with 15 bases lying between them. CDR1 and CDR2 from the germline V gene are DFQATT and SNEGSKA (reference sequence). The CDR3 runs to 14 residues. CDR3 nucleotides: TGCAGTGCTAGAGCGGGAGTAAGTTTTGATGAGCAGTTCTTC. It encodes CSARAGVSFDEQFF.

This clonotype was seen many times. The chain joins TRBV6-1 to TRBJ1-2; tentatively, D is TRBD1 (5 bases). The CDR3 consists of 14 residues. Germline CDR1 MNHNS, CDR2 SASEGT. Deletions cut 3 bases from V and 7 bases from J, with 15 bases between. CDR3 nucleotide sequence: TGTGCCAGCAGTGATGTTTCGGGGAGGGGTGGCTACACCTTC. Protein: CASSDVSGRGGYTF.

This clonotype was counted many times. The V gene is TRBV6-1, the J gene TRBJ2-7, with TRBD1 identical over 11 bases. The CDR3 length is 14 residues. Trimming cost V 6 bases and J 5 bases; bases outside gene matches: 6. Germline V lookup: CDR1 MNHNS, CDR2 SASEGT. The CDR3: CASRRGTGGNEQYF. The DNA of the CDR3 is TGTGCCAGCAGGCGCGGGACAGGGGGGAACGAGCAGTACTTC.

This clonotype was seen a handful of times. A read error is possible here, since a much larger clone lies one base away. The CDR3 loop is CASSLEVHLPQHF. DNA for the CDR3: TGCGCCAGCAGCTTGGAGGTCCATCTGCCCCAGCATTTT. The chain links TRBV5-1 to TRBJ1-5, with D hard to call. The ends were cut back, 0 bases at V and 9 bases at J, with 10 bases in the middle. The germline gives CDR1 SGHRS, CDR2 YFSETQ. CDR3 length: 13 residues. Looking up the rest from reference TRBV5-1 and TRBJ1-5 gives the full variable domain: KAGVTQTPRYLIKTRGQQVTLSCSPISGHRSVSWYQQTPGQGLQFLFEYFSETQRNKGNFPGRFSGRQFSNSRSEMNVSTLELGDSALYLCASSLEVHLPQHFGDGTRLSIL.

The J gene is TRBJ2-1, the V gene TRBV20-1; D possibly corresponds to TRBD1 (5 bases). Germline V lookup: CDR1 DFQATT, CDR2 SNEGSKA (reference sequence). The CDR3 extends over 13 amino acids. V was cut by 6 bases and J by 1 base, with 10 bases left in between. DNA for the CDR3: TGCAGTGCCGAAAGACAGTCCTACAATGAGCAGTTCTTC. Protein: CSAERQSYNEQFF.

This clonotype has at least ten counts. This chain uses TRBV7-9 with TRBJ1-5, with 9 positions matching TRBD1. CDR1 and CDR2 from the germline V gene are SEHNR and FQNEAQ (reference sequence). The V and J ends lost 1 base and 6 bases, in that order; junction bases with no gene match: 4. This CDR3 has 15 amino acids. CDR3: CASSLEGQGSQPQHF. For the CDR3, the DNA is TGTGCCAGCAGCTTAGAGGGACAGGGCAGTCAGCCCCAGCATTTT.